Shown below are 26 T cell receptor beta chains from a single sample sequenced in a study of blood T cell repertoires in COVID-19. Only in-frame clones appear in the TCRdb table, and some are missing; sequencing was by immunoSEQ multiplex PCR. The sample lists roughly 230,000 clones; approximately 84% were seen once. The material sequenced was peripheral blood. These TCRs come from a man between 40 and 49 years old with acute or convalescent COVID-19.

This clone occurred once. This chain uses TRBV7-9 with TRBJ1-6; 10 bases are shared with TRBD1. CDR3 length: 16 residues. Germline-derived CDR1 and CDR2 are SEHNR and FQNEAQ (reference sequence). V shed 2 bases and J 9 bases; nucleotides not matched to a gene: 7. The CDR3 loop reads CASSLWVTGGSSPLHF. CDR3 in DNA: TGTGCCAGCAGCTTATGGGTGACAGGGGGCAGTTCACCCCTCCACTTT.

CDR3 DNA sequence: TGTGCCAGTAGTACTCGGACAGGAAGGTCAAACACTGAAGCTTTCTTT. Residues: CASSTRTGRSNTEAFF. The chain joins TRBV19 to TRBJ1-1; 7 nucleotides agree with TRBD1. This CDR3 has 16 residues. V gave up 4 bases and J gave up 2 bases; unmatched junction bases: 10. CDR1 is LNHDA, CDR2 SQIVND, per germline (reference sequence).

This clone was observed a single time. This rearrangement joins TRBV5-1 to TRBJ2-1; D ambiguous. Germline lookup yields CDR1 SGHRS and CDR2 YFSETQ. CDR3 size: 16 residues. Trimming pared 4 bases from V and 0 bases from J, leaving 14 bases between. In DNA, the CDR3 is TGCGCCAGCAGCCTTCCCCAGTGGAGCTCCTACAATGAGCAGTTCTTC. Its translation: CASSLPQWSSYNEQFF.

This chain's CDR3 is CASAERTSGGGTQYF. The CDR3 nucleotides are TGTGCCAGCGCGGAGAGGACTAGCGGGGGAGGGACCCAGTACTTC. This chain uses TRBV7-3 with TRBJ2-5, with 13 bases matching TRBD2. Per the germline V gene, CDR1 is SGHTA and CDR2 is FQGTGA. The junction had 10 bases not matched to a gene; V was cut back by 8 bases and J by 7 bases. The CDR3 covers 15 residues.

The chain is built from TRBV29-1 and TRBJ2-7, with a tentative D call TRBD2 (6 bases). The V end lost 6 bases, the J end lost 4 bases, and 19 bases lay between the germline ends. CDR1 and CDR2 from the germline V gene are SQVTM and ANQGSEA. The CDR3 has 14 residues. The CDR3 DNA reads TGCAGCGTGGTCCATCCGGGGACTCCGTACGAGCAGTACTTC. This gives the protein CSVVHPGTPYEQYF.

This sequence joins TRBV28 and TRBJ1-2; 10 nucleotides line up with TRBD1. CDR3 size: 17 residues. Unmatched junction bases numbered 15, after V lost 7 bases and J lost 4 bases. Germline V lookup: CDR1 MDHEN, CDR2 SYDVKM. CDR3 loop: CASKPMGGTGVIYGYTF. For the CDR3, the DNA is TGTGCCAGCAAACCCATGGGGGGGACAGGGGTGATCTATGGCTACACCTTC.

The rearrangement joins TRBV7-2 to TRBJ2-1; TRBD2 matches 10 bases. Germline V gene lookup returns CDR1 SGHTA and CDR2 FQGNSA. This CDR3 has 15 residues. Losses at the gene ends were 2 bases for V and 9 bases for J; bases not matched to a gene: 7. CDR3 loop: CASSLRTSGAGEQFF. CDR3 in DNA: TGTGCCAGCAGCTTAAGGACTAGCGGTGCCGGTGAGCAGTTCTTC.

For this clone: This specimen includes other DNA sequences encoding the same CDR3. J is TRBJ1-2 and V is TRBV12-3 or TRBV12-4, with D hard to call. The CDR3 runs to 13 residues. Trimming cost V 1 base and J 4 bases, with 7 bases left between them. The CDR3 here is CASSLGGPYGYTF. As DNA, the CDR3 is TGTGCCAGCAGTTTAGGTGGCCCCTATGGCTACACCTTC.

This chain joins TRBV2 and TRBJ2-6, with 10 bases that match TRBD1. Germline values: CDR1 SNHLY, CDR2 FYNNEI. The ends lost 7 bases at V and 0 bases at J; junction bases unmatched: 3. This CDR3 contains 16 residues. The DNA of the CDR3 is TGTGCCAGCACCGGGACAGGGGTCTCTGGGGCCAACGTCCTGACTTTC. It translates to CASTGTGVSGANVLTF.

A note on this clone: Germline is not matched at one junction end, which may reflect a read error. The chain links TRBV7-7 to TRBJ2-5, with TRBD1 matching over 7 bases. Per germline, CDR1 SSHAT and CDR2 FNYEAQ (reference sequence). The CDR3 is made up of 15 amino acids. This CDR3 is CASSPRQGSIETQYF. The CDR3 DNA reads as TGTGCTAGCAGCCCAAGACAGGGAAGTATTGAGACCCAGTACTTC.

The V call is TRBV30, the J call TRBJ1-1; 7 bases line up with TRBD1. This CDR3 has 15 amino acids. The junction had 8 bases not matched to a gene; V was cut back by 4 bases and J by 0 bases. CDR1 and CDR2 (germline): GTSNPN, SVGIG (reference sequence). CDR3 protein: CAWKRAGQLNTEAFF. The CDR3 DNA is TGTGCCTGGAAAAGGGCGGGACAGCTGAACACTGAAGCTTTCTTT.

J is TRBJ1-4 and V is TRBV25-1; D gene ambiguous. V lost 2 bases to trimming and J lost 4 bases, with 5 bases between them. The CDR3 is made up of 13 amino acids. The germline gives CDR1 MGHDK, CDR2 SYGVNS. The CDR3 DNA reads TGTGCCAGCAGTGAACCTAATAATGAAAAACTGTTTTTT. As protein: CASSEPNNEKLFF.

V is TRBV16 and J is TRBJ1-5, with D unclear. CDR1 and CDR2 (germline): KGHSY, FQNENV. V was clipped by 0 bases and J by 3 bases, with 9 bases between them. CDR3 length: 15 residues. The CDR3 reads CASSQSVQDNQPQHF. CDR3 in DNA: TGTGCCAGCAGCCAATCGGTGCAGGACAATCAGCCCCAGCATTTT.

This chain connects TRBV5-4 to TRBJ1-1, with 7 bases fitting TRBD1. J gave up 3 bases and V 2 bases, and 13 bases lay outside the gene matches. Germline V gene data show CDR1 as SGHNT and CDR2 as YYREEE (reference sequence). CDR3 size: 17 residues. The CDR3: CASSLPLPGGCDTEAFF. The CDR3 DNA sequence: TGTGCCAGCAGCTTACCCCTGCCAGGGGGATGTGACACTGAAGCTTTCTTT.

A few counts support this clone. The V and J genes are TRBV21-1 and TRBJ1-4; TRBD1 is the table's D call and was not checked against the DNA. TRBV21-1 is labeled a pseudogene. This CDR3 has 14 residues. This CDR3 reads CASSKEDRAEKLFF. CDR3 in DNA: TGTGCCAGCAGCAAAGAGGACAGGGCTGAAAAACTGTTTTTT.

This chain connects TRBV5-5 to TRBJ2-2; D may be TRBD1 (6 bases). The CDR3 consists of 17 residues. The germline V and J ends were trimmed by 2 bases and 6 bases, with 20 bases remaining between them. Germline-derived CDR1 and CDR2 are SGHKS and YYEKEE (reference sequence). CDR3 amino acids: CASSFGWGRGVAGELFF. The CDR3, as DNA: TGTGCCAGCAGCTTCGGATGGGGGCGCGGAGTTGCCGGGGAGCTGTTTTTT.

The chain combines TRBV10-3 with TRBJ1-2, with 10 bases aligning to TRBD1. CDR3 length: 15 residues. Unmatched junction bases numbered 8, after V lost 7 bases and J lost 3 bases. The germline V gene encodes CDR1 ENHRY and CDR2 SYGVKD. The CDR3 spells CAITDRGTGDYGYTF. The CDR3 DNA sequence: TGTGCCATCACGGACAGGGGGACCGGGGACTATGGCTACACCTTC.

The CDR3 here is CATSFLAGDYNEQFF. CDR3 sequence (DNA): TGTGCCACCAGCTTTCTAGCGGGGGACTACAATGAGCAGTTCTTC. The chain couples TRBV15 to TRBJ2-1; 10 nucleotides match TRBD2. V gave up 5 bases and J gave up 3 bases; unmatched junction bases: 4. The CDR3 covers 15 residues. Germline V CDR1 and CDR2: LNHNV, YYDKDF (reference sequence).

This chain connects TRBV3-1 (or the pseudogene TRBV3-2) to TRBJ1-5; a weak D match, TRBD1 (6 bases). V lost 4 bases, J lost 0 bases, and 10 bases lay in between. The CDR3 covers 15 residues. Per the germline V gene, CDR1 is LGHDT and CDR2 is YNNKEL (reference sequence). CDR3 amino acids: CASSPRDISNQPQHF. In DNA form, the CDR3 reads TGTGCCAGCAGCCCCCGGGACATTAGCAATCAGCCCCAGCATTTT.

This clone was seen ten or more times. V is TRBV9 and J is TRBJ1-2; D not certain. V was pared by 6 bases and J by 1 base, with 7 bases between. The CDR3 sequence is 12 residues long. CDR1 and CDR2 from the germline V gene are SGDLS and YYNGEE. The CDR3 here is CASTRDNYGYTF. CDR3 bases: TGTGCCAGCACCCGGGATAACTATGGCTACACCTTC.

The chain recombines TRBV28 with TRBJ1-5; 7 positions agree with TRBD1. CDR1 and CDR2 from the germline V gene are MDHEN and SYDVKM. V was clipped by 3 bases and J by 4 bases; unmatched bases: 15. This CDR3 comprises 18 residues. CDR3 region: CASSFSALLTGKNQPQHF. The CDR3 coding sequence is TGTGCCAGCAGTTTTTCGGCCCTGTTGACAGGGAAGAATCAGCCCCAGCATTTT. Supplemented by reference TRBV28 and TRBJ1-5, the full variable domain reads DVKVTQSSRYLVKRTGEKVFLECVQDMDHENMFWYRQDPGLGLRLIYFSYDVKMKEKGDIPEGYSVSREKKERFSLILESASTNQTSMYLCASSFSALLTGKNQPQHFGDGTRLSIL.

This clone was seen once. The chain uses TRBV7-2 and TRBJ2-3, with 8 bases that match TRBD2. The CDR3 is 15 amino acids. V lost 1 base and J lost 2; bases outside the gene matches: 2. The germline V gene encodes CDR1 SGHTA and CDR2 FQGNSA. In nucleotides, the CDR3 is TGTGCCAGCAGCTTAGGCGGGGGGATCACAGATACGCAGTATTTT. Residues: CASSLGGGITDTQYF.

The chain is built from TRBV30 and TRBJ1-1; 7 positions match TRBD1. Germline assignment: CDR1 GTSNPN and CDR2 SVGIG (reference sequence). V lost 1 base and J lost 3; bases outside the gene matches: 5. The CDR3 consists of 14 residues. CDR3 loop: CAWSADDRDTEAFF. Here the CDR3 DNA reads TGTGCCTGGAGTGCGGACGACAGGGACACTGAAGCTTTCTTT.

This clone was seen only once. The rearrangement uses TRBV28 and TRBJ1-5; D possibly corresponds to TRBD1 (6 bases). This CDR3 spans 16 amino acids. Germline CDR1 MDHEN, CDR2 SYDVKM. V dropped 2 bases and J dropped 5 bases, with 16 bases sitting between them. The CDR3 sequence: CASSLGGAGRDQPQHF. DNA for the CDR3: TGTGCCAGCAGTTTAGGGGGCGCCGGTAGAGATCAGCCCCAGCATTTT.

The count of this clone is one. The rearrangement uses TRBV12-3 or TRBV12-4 and TRBJ1-2; possibly TRBD1 for D (5 bases). This CDR3 comprises 13 residues. Trimming cost V 5 bases and J 2 bases, with 9 bases left between them. The DNA for the CDR3 is TGTGCCAGCAGTCCAGGGCGAAACTATGGCTACACCTTC. Its translation: CASSPGRNYGYTF.

A few counts support this clone. This CDR3 is CASSLVEAEAFF. DNA for the CDR3: TGTGCCAGCAGCTTAGTAGAGGCAGAAGCTTTCTTT. This chain uses TRBV7-9 with TRBJ1-1, with unresolved D. Per the germline V gene, CDR1 is SEHNR and CDR2 is FQNEAQ (reference sequence). The length of the CDR3 is 12 residues. V shed 1 base and J shed 8 bases, with 8 bases lying between them.